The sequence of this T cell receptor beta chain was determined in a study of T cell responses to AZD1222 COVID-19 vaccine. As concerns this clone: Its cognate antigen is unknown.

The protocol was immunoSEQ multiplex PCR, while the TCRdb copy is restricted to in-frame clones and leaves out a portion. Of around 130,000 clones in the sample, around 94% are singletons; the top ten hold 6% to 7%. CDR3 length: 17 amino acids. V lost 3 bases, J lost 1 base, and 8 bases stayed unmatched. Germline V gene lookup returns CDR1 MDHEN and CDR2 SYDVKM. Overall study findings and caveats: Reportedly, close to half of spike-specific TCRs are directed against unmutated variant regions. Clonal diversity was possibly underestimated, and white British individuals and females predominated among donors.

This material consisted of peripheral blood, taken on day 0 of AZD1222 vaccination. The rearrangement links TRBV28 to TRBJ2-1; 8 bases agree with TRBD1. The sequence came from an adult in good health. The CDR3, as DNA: TGTGCCAGCAGTTTTCCACGGACAGGGCAATCCTACAATGAGCAGTTCTTC. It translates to CASSFPRTGQSYNEQFF.